A selection of T cell receptor beta chains follows, all from one sample in a study of response to subunit inactivated influenza vaccine. A single record per CDR3 protein comes from TCRdb applying MiXCR to the RT-PCR reads. In the table there are 700,000 to 800,000 distinct CDR3 sequences, around 18% of which are singletons. The sample here was PBMCs from blood, taken 5 to 6 days after vaccination. These receptors originate from a man over 45 who received an inactivated influenza vaccine. Each CDR3 is given with its conserved first and last residue. A D gene is named only where the DNA matches it firmly. The size field is filled for only some rows; it gives once, few, many or a size class.

J | size | D | V | CDR3 | DNA
TRBJ2-3 | . | . | TRBV7-2 | CASSGGTGRGSTDTQYF | TGTGCCAGCAGCGGAGGGACTGGTCGGGGATCCACAGATACGCAGTATTTT
TRBJ2-1 | . | TRBD2 | TRBV7-2 | CASSLGTSFYNEQFF | TGTGCCAGCAGCTTAGGGACTAGCTTCTACAATGAGCAGTTCTTC
TRBJ1-2 | few | TRBD1 | TRBV12-3/TRBV12-4 | CASSLAGGGGGDGYTF | TGTGCCAGCAGTTTAGCGGGAGGAGGGGGCGGAGATGGCTACACCTTC
TRBJ1-1 | . | TRBD1 | TRBV3-1 | CASSPGQGTEAFF | TGTGCCAGCAGCCCGGGACAGGGGACTGAAGCTTTCTTT
TRBJ2-1 | . | . | TRBV5-1 | CASSLQGVTTNEQFF | TGCGCCAGCAGCCTCCAGGGAGTTACCACCAATGAGCAGTTCTTC
TRBJ1-2 | . | TRBD1 | TRBV7-2 | CASSLGGAGGGYTF | TGTGCCAGCAGCTTAGGTGGGGCAGGGGGTGGCTACACCTTC
TRBJ1-2 | many | TRBD1 | TRBV10-3 | CAITGGAGYGYTF | TGTGCCATAACAGGGGGCGCGGGCTATGGCTACACCTTC
TRBJ2-7 | . | . | TRBV4-3 | CASSQLVGGTYEQYF | TGCGCCAGCAGCCAATTGGTCGGCGGGACCTACGAGCAGTACTTC
TRBJ2-1 | many | . | TRBV12-3/TRBV12-4 | CASSLYRAYNEQFF | TGTGCCAGCAGTTTGTACAGGGCCTACAATGAGCAGTTCTTC
TRBJ2-1 | many | TRBD2 | TRBV5-1 | CASSFLAGSNNEQFF | TGCGCCAGCAGCTTTCTAGCGGGGTCGAACAATGAGCAGTTCTTC
TRBJ1-5 | . | TRBD1 | TRBV12-3/TRBV12-4 | CASSSVQGYQPQHF | TGTGCCAGCAGTTCGGTACAGGGGTATCAGCCCCAGCATTTT
TRBJ2-5 | few | TRBD2 | TRBV25-1 | CASSDAGGVGTQYF | TGTGCCAGCAGTGACGCGGGGGGCGTCGGGACCCAGTACTTC
TRBJ2-4 | . | . | TRBV7-2 | CASSLAPNGGLRSIQYF | TGTGCCAGCAGCTTAGCGCCGAATGGCGGGCTCAGGAGCATTCAGTACTTC
TRBJ2-5 | . | TRBD1 | TRBV6-2/TRBV6-3 | CASSYRYRGRKQETQYF | TGTGCCAGCAGTTACCGATACAGGGGGCGTAAACAAGAGACCCAGTACTTC
TRBJ2-7 | . | TRBD1 | TRBV7-6 | CASSPTPGQGFGEQYF | TGTGCCAGCAGCCCCACTCCGGGACAGGGTTTTGGGGAGCAGTACTTC